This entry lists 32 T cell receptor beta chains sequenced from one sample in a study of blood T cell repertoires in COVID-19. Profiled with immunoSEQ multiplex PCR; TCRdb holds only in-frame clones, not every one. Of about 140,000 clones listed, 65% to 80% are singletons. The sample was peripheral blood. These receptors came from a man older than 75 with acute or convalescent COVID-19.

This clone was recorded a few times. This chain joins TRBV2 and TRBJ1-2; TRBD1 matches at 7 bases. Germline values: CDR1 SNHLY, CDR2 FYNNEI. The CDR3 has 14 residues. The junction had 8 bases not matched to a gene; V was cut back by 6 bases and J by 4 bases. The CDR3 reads CASSPPGQTYGYTF. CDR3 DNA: TGTGCCAGCAGCCCTCCGGGACAGACCTATGGCTACACCTTC.

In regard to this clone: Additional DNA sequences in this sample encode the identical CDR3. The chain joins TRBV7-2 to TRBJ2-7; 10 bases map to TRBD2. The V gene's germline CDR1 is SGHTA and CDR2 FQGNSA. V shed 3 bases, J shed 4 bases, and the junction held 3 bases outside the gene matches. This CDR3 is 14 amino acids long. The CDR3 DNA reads TGTGCCAGCAGCTTCCGGACTAGCGGTTACGAGCAGTACTTC. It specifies CASSFRTSGYEQYF.

The CDR3 DNA reads TGTGCCAGCAGCGTAGGGACTATGGCAGATACGCAGTATTTT. The encoded protein is CASSVGTMADTQYF. This chain uses TRBV9 with TRBJ2-3; maybe TRBD2 (6 bases). V was pared by 0 bases and J by 4 bases, with 9 bases between. This CDR3 spans 14 amino acids. In germline, CDR1 is SGDLS, CDR2 YYNGEE.

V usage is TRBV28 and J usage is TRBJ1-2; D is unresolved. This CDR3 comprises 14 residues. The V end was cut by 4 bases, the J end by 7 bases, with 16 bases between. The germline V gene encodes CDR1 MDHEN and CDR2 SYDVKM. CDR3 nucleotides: TGTGCCAGCAGTTCCTCCTTGGTCGCAGGTGGCTACACCTTC. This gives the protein CASSSSLVAGGYTF.

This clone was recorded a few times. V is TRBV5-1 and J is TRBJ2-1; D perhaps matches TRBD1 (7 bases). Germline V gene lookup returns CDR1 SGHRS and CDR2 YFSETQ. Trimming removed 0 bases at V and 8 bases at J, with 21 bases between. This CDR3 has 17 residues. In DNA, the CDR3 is TGCGCCAGCAGCTTGGCCTCAGGGGGGAAATACGCTTATGAGCAGTTCTTC. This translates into CASSLASGGKYAYEQFF. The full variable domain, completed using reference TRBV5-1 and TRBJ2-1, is KAGVTQTPRYLIKTRGQQVTLSCSPISGHRSVSWYQQTPGQGLQFLFEYFSETQRNKGNFPGRFSGRQFSNSRSEMNVSTLELGDSALYLCASSLASGGKYAYEQFFGPGTRLTVL.

Here the CDR3 reads CASSFRAGRDYEQYF. CDR3 sequence (DNA): TGTGCCAGCAGCTTCCGAGCGGGCAGGGACTACGAGCAGTACTTC. This rearrangement joins TRBV5-6 to TRBJ2-7; tentatively, D is TRBD2 (6 bases). The germline gives CDR1 SGHDT, CDR2 YYEEEE. Deletions cut 2 bases from V and 3 bases from J, with 15 bases between. CDR3 size: 15 residues.

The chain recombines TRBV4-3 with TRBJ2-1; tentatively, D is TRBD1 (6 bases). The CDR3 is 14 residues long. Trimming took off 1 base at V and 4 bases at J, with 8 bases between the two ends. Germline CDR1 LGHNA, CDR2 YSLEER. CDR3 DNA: TGCGCCAGCAGCCAAGGAACAGGGTACAATGAGCAGTTCTTC. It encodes CASSQGTGYNEQFF.

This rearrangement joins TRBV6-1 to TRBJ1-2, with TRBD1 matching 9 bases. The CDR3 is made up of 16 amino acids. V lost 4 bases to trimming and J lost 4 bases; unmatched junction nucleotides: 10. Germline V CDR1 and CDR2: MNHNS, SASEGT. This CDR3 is CASSGLGTGKSYGYTF. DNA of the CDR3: TGTGCCAGCAGTGGATTAGGGACAGGGAAGTCCTATGGCTACACCTTC.

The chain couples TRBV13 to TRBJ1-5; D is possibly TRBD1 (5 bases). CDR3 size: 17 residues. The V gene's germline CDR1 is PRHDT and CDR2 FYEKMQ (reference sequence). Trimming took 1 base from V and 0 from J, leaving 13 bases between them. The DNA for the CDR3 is TGTGCCAGCAGCTTAGAGGGCGGGGGTTATAGCAATCAGCCCCAGCATTTT. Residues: CASSLEGGGYSNQPQHF.

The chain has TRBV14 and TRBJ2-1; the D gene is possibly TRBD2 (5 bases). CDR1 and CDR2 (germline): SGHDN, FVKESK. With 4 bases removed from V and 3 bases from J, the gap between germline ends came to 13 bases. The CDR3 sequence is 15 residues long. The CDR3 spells CASSPPGSRYNEQFF. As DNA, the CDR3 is TGTGCCAGCAGCCCCCCGGGAAGCCGCTACAATGAGCAGTTCTTC. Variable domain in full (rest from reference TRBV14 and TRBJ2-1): EAGVTQFPSHSVIEKGQTVTLRCDPISGHDNLYWYRRVMGKEIKFLLHFVKESKQDESGMPNNRFLAERTGGTYSTLKVQPAELEDSGVYFCASSPPGSRYNEQFFGPGTRLTVL.

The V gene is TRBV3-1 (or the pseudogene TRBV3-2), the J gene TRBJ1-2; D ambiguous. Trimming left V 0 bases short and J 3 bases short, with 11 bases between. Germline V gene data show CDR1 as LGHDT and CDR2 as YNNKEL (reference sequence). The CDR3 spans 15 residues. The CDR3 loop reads CASSQDPRHYYGYTF. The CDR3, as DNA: TGTGCCAGCAGCCAAGATCCCCGACACTACTATGGCTACACCTTC.

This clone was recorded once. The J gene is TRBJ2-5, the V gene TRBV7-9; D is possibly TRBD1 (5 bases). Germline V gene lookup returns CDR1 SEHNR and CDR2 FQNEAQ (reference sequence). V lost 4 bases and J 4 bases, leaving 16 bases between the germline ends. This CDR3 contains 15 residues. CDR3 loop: CASSSIFDRRETQYF. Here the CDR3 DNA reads TGTGCCAGCAGCTCGATATTCGACAGAAGAGAGACCCAGTACTTC.

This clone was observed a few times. The CDR3 protein is CASSVRTSEVGELFF. The CDR3 nucleotides read TGTGCCAGCAGCGTTCGGACTAGCGAGGTCGGGGAGCTGTTTTTT. The rearrangement uses TRBV7-2 and TRBJ2-2; 9 bases align to TRBD2. CDR3 size: 15 residues. V was clipped by 5 bases and J by 7 bases; unmatched bases: 8. The germline V gene has CDR1 SGHTA and CDR2 FQGNSA.

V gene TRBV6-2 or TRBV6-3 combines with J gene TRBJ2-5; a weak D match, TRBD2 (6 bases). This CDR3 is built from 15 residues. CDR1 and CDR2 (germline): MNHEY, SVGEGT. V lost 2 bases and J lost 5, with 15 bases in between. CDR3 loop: CASSYTGTSVETQYF. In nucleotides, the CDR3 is TGTGCCAGCAGTTACACCGGGACTTCGGTGGAGACCCAGTACTTC.

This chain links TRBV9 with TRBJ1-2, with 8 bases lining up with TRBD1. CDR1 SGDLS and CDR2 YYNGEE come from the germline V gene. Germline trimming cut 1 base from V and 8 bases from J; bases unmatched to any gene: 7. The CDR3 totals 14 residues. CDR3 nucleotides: TGTGCCAGCAGCGTACCAGGGGGCGCGGGGGGCTACACCTTC. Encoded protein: CASSVPGGAGGYTF.

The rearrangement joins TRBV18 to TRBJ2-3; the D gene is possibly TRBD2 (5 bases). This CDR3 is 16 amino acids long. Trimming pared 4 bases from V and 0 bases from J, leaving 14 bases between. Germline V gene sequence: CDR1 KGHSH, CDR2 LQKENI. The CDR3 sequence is CASSRSSGTSTDTQYF. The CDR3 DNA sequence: TGTGCCAGCTCACGCTCCAGCGGCACTAGCACAGATACGCAGTATTTT.

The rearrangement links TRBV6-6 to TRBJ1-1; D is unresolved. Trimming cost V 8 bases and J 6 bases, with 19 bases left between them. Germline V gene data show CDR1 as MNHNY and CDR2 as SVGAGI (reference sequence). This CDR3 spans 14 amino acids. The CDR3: CASGRLSVSAEAFF. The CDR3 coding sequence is TGTGCCAGCGGAAGGTTGTCTGTTAGCGCTGAAGCTTTCTTT.

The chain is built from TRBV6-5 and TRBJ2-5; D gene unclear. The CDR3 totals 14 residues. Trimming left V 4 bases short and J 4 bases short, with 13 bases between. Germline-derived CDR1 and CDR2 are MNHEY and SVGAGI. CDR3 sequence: CASSFRGNLETQYF. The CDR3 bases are TGTGCCAGCAGTTTTCGAGGAAACTTAGAGACCCAGTACTTC.

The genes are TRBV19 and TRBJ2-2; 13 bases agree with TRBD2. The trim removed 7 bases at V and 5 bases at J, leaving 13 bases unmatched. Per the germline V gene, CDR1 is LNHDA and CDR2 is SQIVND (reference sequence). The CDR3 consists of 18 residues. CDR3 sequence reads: CASTDPGLAGMKTGELFF. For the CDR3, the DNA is TGTGCCAGTACCGATCCGGGACTAGCGGGGATGAAAACCGGGGAGCTGTTTTTT. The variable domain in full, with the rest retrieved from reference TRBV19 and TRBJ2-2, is DGGITQSPKYLFRKEGQNVTLSCEQNLNHDAMYWYRQDPGQGLRLIYYSQIVNDFQKGDIAEGYSVSREKKESFPLTVTSAQKNPTAFYLCASTDPGLAGMKTGELFFGEGSRLTVL.

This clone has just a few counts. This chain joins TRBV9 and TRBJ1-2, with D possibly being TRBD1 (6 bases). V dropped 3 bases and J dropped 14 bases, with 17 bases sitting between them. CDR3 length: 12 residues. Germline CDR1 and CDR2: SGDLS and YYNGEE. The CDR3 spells CASSGGGPAYTF. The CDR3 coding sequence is TGTGCCAGCAGCGGCGGGGGCCCTGCTTATACCTTC.

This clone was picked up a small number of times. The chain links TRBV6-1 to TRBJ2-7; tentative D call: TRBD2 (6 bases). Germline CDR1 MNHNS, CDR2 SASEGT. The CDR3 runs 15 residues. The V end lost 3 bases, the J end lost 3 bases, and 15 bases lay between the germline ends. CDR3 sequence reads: CASSERRGFYYEQYF. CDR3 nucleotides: TGTGCCAGCAGTGAGAGGCGGGGATTCTACTACGAGCAGTACTTC.

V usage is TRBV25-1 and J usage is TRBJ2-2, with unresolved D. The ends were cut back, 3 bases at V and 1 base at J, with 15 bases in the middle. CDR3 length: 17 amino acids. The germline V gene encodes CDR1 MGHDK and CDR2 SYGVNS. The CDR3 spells CASSDFPVGQNTGELFF. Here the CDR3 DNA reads TGTGCCAGCAGTGATTTCCCCGTCGGTCAGAACACCGGGGAGCTGTTTTTT.

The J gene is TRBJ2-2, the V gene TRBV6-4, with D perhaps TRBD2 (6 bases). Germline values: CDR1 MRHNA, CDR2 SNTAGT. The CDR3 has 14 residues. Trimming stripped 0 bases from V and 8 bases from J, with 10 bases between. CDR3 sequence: CASSDSRDSGELFF. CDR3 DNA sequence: TGTGCCAGCAGTGACTCGAGGGACTCTGGGGAGCTGTTTTTT.

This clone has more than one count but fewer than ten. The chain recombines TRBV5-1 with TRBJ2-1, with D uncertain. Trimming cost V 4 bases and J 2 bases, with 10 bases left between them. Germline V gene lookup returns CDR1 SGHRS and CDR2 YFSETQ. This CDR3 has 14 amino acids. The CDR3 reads CASSMQDPYNEQFF. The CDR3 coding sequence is TGCGCCAGCAGCATGCAGGATCCCTACAATGAGCAGTTCTTC.

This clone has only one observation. CDR3 nucleotides: TGTGCCAGCAGTCCTCTCCAGGGTGGGCATTCACCCCTCCACTTT. Translated, it gives CASSPLQGGHSPLHF. The chain recombines TRBV2 with TRBJ1-6, with TRBD1 as a possible D gene (5 bases). Germline V CDR1 and CDR2: SNHLY, FYNNEI. The CDR3 has 15 residues. V was trimmed by 5 bases and J by 8 bases, leaving 16 bases between them. Complete variable domain (other parts from reference TRBV2 and TRBJ1-6): EPEVTQTPSHQVTQMGQEVILRCVPISNHLYFYWYRQILGQKVEFLVSFYNNEISEKSEIFDDQFSVERPDGSNFTLKIRSTKLEDSAMYFCASSPLQGGHSPLHFGNGTRLTVT.

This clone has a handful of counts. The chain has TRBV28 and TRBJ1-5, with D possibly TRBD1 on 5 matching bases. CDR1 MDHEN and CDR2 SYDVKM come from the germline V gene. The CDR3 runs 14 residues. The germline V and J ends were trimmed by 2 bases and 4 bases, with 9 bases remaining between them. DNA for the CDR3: TGTGCCAGCAGTTTAAAGGGGCTTAATCAGCCCCAGCATTTT. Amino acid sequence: CASSLKGLNQPQHF.

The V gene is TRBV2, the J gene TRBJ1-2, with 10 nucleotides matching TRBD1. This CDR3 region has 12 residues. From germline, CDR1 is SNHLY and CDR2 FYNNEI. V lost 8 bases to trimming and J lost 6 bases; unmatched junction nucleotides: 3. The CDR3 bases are TGTGCCAGCCGAGGGACAGGGGATGGCTACACCTTC. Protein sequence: CASRGTGDGYTF.

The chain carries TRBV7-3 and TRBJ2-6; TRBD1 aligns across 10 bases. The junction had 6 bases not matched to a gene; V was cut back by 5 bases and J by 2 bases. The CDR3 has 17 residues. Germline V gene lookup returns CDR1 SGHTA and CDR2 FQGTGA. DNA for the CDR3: TGTGCCAGCAGCACACGACAGGGGGCGACTGGGGCCAACGTCCTGACTTTC. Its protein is CASSTRQGATGANVLTF.

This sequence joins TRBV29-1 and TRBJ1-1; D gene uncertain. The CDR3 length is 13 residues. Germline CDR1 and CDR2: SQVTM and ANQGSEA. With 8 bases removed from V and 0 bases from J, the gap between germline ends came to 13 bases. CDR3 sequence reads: CSSSGRMNTEAFF. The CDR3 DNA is TGCAGCTCGAGCGGCAGAATGAACACTGAAGCTTTCTTT.

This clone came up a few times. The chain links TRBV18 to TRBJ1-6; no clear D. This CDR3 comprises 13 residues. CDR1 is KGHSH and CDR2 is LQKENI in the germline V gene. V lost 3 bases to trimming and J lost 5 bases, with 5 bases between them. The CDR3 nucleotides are TGTGCCAGCTCACCCAACAATAATTCACCCCTCCACTTT. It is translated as CASSPNNNSPLHF.

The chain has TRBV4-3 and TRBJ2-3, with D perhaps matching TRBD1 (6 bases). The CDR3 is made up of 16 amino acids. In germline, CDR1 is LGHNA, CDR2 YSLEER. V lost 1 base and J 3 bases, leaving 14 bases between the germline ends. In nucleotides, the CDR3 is TGCGCCAGCAGCCAAGGGGGCAGGGGATTTACAGATACGCAGTATTTT. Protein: CASSQGGRGFTDTQYF.

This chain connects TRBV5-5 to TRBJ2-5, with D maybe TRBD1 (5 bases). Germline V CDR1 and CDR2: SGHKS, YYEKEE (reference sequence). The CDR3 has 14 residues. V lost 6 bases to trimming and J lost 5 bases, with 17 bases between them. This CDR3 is CASTQQALEETQYF. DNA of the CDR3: TGTGCCAGCACCCAACAGGCTTTGGAGGAGACCCAGTACTTC.